This T cell receptor (beta chain) emerged from a study of blood T cell repertoires in COVID-19. The table came from immunoSEQ multiplex PCR; TCRdb's copy has only in-frame clones and leaves some out. The sample lists approximately 89,000 clones, around three quarters occurring once. This CDR3 is built from 16 residues. After removal of 2 bases from V and 1 base from J, the junction contained 5 bases not matched to a gene. In germline, CDR1 is SGHNT, CDR2 YYREEE (reference sequence). The receptor comes from an elderly woman with acute or convalescent COVID-19. This chain joins TRBV5-4 and TRBJ2-2; 7 bases agree with TRBD1. What was sequenced was peripheral blood. CDR3 loop: CASSLNRGQNTGELFF. CDR3 bases: TGTGCCAGCAGCTTAAACAGGGGTCAGAACACCGGGGAGCTGTTTTTT.